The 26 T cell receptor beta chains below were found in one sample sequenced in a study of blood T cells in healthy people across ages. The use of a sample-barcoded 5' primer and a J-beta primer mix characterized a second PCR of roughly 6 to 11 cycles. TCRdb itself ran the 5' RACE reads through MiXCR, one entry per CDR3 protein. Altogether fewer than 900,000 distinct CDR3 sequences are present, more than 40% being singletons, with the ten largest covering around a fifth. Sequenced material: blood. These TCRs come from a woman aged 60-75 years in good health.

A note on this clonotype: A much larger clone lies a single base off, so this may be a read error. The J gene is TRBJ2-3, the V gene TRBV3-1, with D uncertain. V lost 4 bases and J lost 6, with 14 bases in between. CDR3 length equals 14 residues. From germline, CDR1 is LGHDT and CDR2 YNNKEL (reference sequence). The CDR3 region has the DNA TGTGCCAGCAGCCCAGATTCCGGCAAGGATACGCAGTATTTT. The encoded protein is CASSPDSGKDTQYF.

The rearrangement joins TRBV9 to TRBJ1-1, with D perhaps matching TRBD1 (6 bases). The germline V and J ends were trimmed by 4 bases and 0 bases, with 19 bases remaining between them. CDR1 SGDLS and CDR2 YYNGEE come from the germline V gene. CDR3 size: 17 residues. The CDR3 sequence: CASSPRDADRMNTEAFF. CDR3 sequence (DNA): TGTGCCAGCAGCCCGAGAGATGCAGACAGGATGAACACTGAAGCTTTCTTT. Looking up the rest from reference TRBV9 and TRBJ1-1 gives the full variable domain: DSGVTQTPKHLITATGQRVTLRCSPRSGDLSVYWYQQSLDQGLQFLIQYYNGEERAKGNILERFSAQQFPDLHSELNLSSLELGDSALYFCASSPRDADRMNTEAFFGQGTRLTVV.

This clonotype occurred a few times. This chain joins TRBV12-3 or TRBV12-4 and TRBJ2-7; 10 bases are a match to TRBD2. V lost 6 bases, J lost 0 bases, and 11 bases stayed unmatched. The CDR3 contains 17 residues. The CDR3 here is CASSFAFSSGSSYEQYF. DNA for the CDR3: TGTGCCAGCAGCTTCGCTTTCTCTAGCGGGAGCTCCTACGAGCAGTACTTC.

The DNA of the CDR3 is TGTGCCAGCTCACCGGGGAATCCGGATGAAAAACTGTTTTTT. Protein sequence: CASSPGNPDEKLFF. The chain carries TRBV18 and TRBJ1-4, with D unresolved. V was clipped by 3 bases and J by 6 bases, with 11 bases between them. Germline lookup yields CDR1 KGHSH and CDR2 LQKENI. The CDR3 contains 14 residues.

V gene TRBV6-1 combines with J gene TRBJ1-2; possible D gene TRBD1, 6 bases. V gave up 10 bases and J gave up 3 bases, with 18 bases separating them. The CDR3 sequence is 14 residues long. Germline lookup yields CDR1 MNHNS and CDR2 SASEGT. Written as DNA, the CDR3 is TGTGCCACCAATACAGGGAGGTTAGACTATGGCTACACCTTC. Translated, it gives CATNTGRLDYGYTF.

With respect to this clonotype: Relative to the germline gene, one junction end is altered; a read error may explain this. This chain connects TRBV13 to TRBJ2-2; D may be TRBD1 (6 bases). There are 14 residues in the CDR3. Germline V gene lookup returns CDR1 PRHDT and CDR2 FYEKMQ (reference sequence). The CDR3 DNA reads TGTGCCTGCAGCTTCGAACAGGGATCCGGGGAGCTGTTTTTT. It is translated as CACSFEQGSGELFF.

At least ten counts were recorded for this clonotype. CDR3 residues: CASSPGNRNQPQHF. CDR3 bases: TGTGCCAGCAGCCCAGGGAACCGCAATCAGCCCCAGCATTTT. The genes are TRBV3-1 and TRBJ1-5; a possible D gene is TRBD1 (5 bases). V was clipped by 4 bases and J by 2 bases, with 9 bases between them. CDR1 is LGHDT, CDR2 YNNKEL, per germline (reference sequence). This CDR3 region has 14 residues.

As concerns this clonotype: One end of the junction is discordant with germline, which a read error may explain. CDR3 DNA sequence: TGTGCCATCGGGAGCGGTGGGAGCTCCTGCAATGAGCAGTTCTTC. Residues: CAIGSGGSSCNEQFF. The rearrangement joins TRBV10-3 to TRBJ2-1, with D perhaps TRBD2 (5 bases). Germline V gene sequence: CDR1 ENHRY, CDR2 SYGVKD. The CDR3 is made up of 15 amino acids.

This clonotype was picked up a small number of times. CDR3: CSAKAVYNEQFF. DNA of the CDR3: TGCAGTGCTAAAGCAGTCTACAATGAGCAGTTCTTC. J is TRBJ2-1 and V is TRBV20-1; no clear D gene. Germline CDR1 reads DFQATT; CDR2 reads SNEGSKA (reference sequence). The CDR3 has 12 residues. V shed 4 bases and J shed 3 bases, with 7 bases lying between them.

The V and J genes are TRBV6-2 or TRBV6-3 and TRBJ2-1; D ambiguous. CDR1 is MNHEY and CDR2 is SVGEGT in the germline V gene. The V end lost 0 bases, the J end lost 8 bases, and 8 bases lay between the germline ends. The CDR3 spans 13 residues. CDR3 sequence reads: CASSYSFPDEQFF. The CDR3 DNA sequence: TGTGCCAGCAGTTACTCTTTTCCCGATGAGCAGTTCTTC.

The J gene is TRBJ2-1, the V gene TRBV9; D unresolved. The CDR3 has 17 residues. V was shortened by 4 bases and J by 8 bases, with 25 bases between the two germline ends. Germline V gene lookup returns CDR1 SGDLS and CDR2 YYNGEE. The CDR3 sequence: CASSPTVSGKVIDEQFF. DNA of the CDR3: TGTGCCAGCAGCCCCACCGTAAGTGGGAAGGTTATCGATGAGCAGTTCTTC.

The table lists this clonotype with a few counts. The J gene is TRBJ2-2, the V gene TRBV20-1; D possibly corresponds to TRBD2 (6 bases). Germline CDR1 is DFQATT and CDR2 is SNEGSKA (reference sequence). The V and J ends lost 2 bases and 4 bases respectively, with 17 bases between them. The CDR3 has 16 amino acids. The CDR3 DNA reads TGCAGTGCTAGAAGAGGGCGGGAAATCGCCACCGGGGAGCTGTTTTTT. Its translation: CSARRGREIATGELFF.

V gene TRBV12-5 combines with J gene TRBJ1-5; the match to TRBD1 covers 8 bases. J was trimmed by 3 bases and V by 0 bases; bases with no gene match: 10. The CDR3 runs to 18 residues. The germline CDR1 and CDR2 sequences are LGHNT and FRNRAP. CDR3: CASGLVPRNRGNNQPQHF. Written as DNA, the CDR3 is TGTGCTAGTGGTTTGGTACCCCGAAACAGGGGGAACAATCAGCCCCAGCATTTT.

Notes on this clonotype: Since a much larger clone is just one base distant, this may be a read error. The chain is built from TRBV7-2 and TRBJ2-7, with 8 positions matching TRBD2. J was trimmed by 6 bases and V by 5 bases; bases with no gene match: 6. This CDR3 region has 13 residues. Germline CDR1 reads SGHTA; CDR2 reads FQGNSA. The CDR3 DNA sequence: TGTGCCAGCAGCGTGGCTAGCGGGCTCGAGCAGTACTTC. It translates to CASSVASGLEQYF.

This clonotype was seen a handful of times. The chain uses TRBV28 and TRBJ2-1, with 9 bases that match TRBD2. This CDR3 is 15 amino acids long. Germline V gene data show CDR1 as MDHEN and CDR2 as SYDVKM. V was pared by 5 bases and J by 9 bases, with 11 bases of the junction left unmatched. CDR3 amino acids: CASSLAGTSFSEQFF. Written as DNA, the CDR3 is TGTGCCAGCAGTCTCGCCGGGACTAGCTTCAGTGAGCAGTTCTTC.

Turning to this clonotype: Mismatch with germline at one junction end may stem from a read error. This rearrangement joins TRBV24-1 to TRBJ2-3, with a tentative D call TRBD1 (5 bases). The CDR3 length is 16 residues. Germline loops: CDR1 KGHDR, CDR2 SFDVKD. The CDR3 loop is CATSVLVGASTDTQYF. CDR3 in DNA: TGTGCCACCAGTGTTTTGGTAGGGGCTAGCACAGATACGCAGTATTTT.

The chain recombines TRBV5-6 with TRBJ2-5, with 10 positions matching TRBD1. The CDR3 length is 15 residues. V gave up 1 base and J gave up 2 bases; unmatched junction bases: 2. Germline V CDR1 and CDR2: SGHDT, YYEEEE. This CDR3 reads CASSLRTGGQETQYF. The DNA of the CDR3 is TGTGCCAGCAGCTTGAGGACAGGGGGACAAGAGACCCAGTACTTC.

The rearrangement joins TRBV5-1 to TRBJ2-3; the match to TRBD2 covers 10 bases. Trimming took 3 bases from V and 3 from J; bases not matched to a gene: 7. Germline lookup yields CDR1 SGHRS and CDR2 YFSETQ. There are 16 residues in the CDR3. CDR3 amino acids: CASSSPSGGRTDTQYF. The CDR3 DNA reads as TGCGCCAGCAGCTCCCCTAGCGGGGGCAGAACAGATACGCAGTATTTT.

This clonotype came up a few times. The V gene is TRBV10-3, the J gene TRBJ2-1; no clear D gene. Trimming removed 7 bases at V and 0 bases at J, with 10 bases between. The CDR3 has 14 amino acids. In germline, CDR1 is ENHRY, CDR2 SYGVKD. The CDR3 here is CAIMTDLSYNEQFF. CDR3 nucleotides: TGTGCCATCATGACCGACCTCTCCTACAATGAGCAGTTCTTC.

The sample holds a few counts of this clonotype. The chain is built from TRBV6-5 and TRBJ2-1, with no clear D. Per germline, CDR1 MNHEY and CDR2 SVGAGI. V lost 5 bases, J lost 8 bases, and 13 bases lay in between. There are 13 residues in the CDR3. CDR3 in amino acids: CASSPLISHEQFF. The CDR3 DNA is TGTGCCAGCAGTCCGCTTATTAGCCATGAGCAGTTCTTC.

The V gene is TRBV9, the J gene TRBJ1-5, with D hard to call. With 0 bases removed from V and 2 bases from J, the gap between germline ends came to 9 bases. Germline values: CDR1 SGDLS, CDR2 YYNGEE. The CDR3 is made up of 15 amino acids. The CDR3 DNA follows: TGTGCCAGCAGCGTAGGAAGGGTTTGCAATCAGCCCCAGCATTTT. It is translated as CASSVGRVCNQPQHF.

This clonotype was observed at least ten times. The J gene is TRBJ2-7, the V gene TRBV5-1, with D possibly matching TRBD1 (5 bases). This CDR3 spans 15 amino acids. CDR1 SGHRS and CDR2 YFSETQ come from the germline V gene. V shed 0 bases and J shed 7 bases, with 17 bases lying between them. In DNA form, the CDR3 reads TGCGCCAGCAGCTTGGAGGCAGGGAATCTGCGGGAGCAGTACTTC. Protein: CASSLEAGNLREQYF.

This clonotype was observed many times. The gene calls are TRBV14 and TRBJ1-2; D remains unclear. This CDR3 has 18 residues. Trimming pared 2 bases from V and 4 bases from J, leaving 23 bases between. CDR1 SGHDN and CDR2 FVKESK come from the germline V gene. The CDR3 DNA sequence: TGTGCCAGCAGCCAATTTCATCGATCCACTCAGCCCACCTATGGCTACACCTTC. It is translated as CASSQFHRSTQPTYGYTF.

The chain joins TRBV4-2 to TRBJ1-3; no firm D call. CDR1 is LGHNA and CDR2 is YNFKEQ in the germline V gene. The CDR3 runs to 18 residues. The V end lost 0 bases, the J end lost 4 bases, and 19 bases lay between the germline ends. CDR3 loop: CASSQDFWTYTTGNTIYF. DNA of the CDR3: TGTGCCAGCAGCCAAGATTTCTGGACCTACACGACCGGAAACACCATATATTTT.

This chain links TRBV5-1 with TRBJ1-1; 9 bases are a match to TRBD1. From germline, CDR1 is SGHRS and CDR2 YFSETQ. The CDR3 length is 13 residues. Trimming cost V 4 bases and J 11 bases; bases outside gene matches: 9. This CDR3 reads CASSTEQGAMAFF. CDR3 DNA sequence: TGCGCCAGCAGCACCGAACAGGGGGCGATGGCTTTCTTT.

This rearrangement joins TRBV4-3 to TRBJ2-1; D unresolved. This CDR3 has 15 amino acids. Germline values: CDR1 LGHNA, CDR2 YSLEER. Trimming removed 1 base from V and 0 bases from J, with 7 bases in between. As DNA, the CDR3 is TGCGCCAGCAGCCAAGGCTCGGGCTCCTACAATGAGCAGTTCTTC. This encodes CASSQGSGSYNEQFF.